This TCR beta chain appears in the sequencing data of a study of T-cell reconstitution after alpha-beta-depleted transplantation in children. Unique molecular identifiers were built into the TCRbeta library. Each CDR3 protein is one row after TCRdb ran MiXCR on the PCR reads. The data contain hundreds of thousands of distinct CDR3 sequences, 10% of them seen just once; the ten biggest clones take up less than 5%. This clonotype was sampled from a human donor who donated a stem cell graft to a child with acute myeloid leukemia. The sample consisted of PBMCs from the stem cell graft donor, taken from the stem cell graft.

The CDR3 loop reads CASRWGVGTGGEEQYF. CDR3 nucleotide sequence: TGTGCCAGCAGGTGGGGGGTGGGGACAGGGGGCGAGGAGCAGTACTTC. This chain joins TRBV12-3 or TRBV12-4 and TRBJ2-7; TRBD1 matches 12 bases. The junction had 13 bases not matched to a gene; V was cut back by 6 bases and J by 7 bases. CDR3 size: 16 residues.